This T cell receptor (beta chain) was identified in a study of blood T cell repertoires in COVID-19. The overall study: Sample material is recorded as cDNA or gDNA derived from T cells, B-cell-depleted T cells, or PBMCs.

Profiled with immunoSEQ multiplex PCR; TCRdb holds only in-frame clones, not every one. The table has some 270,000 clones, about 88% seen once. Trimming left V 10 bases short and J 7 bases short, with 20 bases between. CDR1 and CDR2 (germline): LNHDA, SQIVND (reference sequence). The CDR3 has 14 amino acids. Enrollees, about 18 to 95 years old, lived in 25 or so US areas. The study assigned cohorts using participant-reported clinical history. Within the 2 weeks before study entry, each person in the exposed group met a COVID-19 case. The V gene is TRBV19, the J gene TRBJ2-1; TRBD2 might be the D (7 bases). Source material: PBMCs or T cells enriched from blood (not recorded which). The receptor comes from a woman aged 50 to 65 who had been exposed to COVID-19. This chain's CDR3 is CATRGGALENEQFF. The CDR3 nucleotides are TGTGCCACCCGAGGGGGGGCCCTAGAAAATGAGCAGTTCTTC. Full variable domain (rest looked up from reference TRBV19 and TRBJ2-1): DGGITQSPKYLFRKEGQNVTLSCEQNLNHDAMYWYRQDPGQGLRLIYYSQIVNDFQKGDIAEGYSVSREKKESFPLTVTSAQKNPTAFYLCATRGGALENEQFFGPGTRLTVL.